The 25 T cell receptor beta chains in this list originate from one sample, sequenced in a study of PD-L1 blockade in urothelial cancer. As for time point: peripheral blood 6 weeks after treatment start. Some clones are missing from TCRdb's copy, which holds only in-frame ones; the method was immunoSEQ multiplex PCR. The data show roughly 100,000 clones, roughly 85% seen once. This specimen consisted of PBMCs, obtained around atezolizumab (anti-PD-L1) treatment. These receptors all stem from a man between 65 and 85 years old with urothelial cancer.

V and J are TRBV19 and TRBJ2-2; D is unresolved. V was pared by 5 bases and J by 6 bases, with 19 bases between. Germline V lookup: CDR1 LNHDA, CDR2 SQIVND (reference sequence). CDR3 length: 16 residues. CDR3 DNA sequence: TGTGCCAGTAGTCCCTTCTCGGCGGCTGCGGCCGGGGAGCTGTTTTTT. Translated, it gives CASSPFSAAAAGELFF.

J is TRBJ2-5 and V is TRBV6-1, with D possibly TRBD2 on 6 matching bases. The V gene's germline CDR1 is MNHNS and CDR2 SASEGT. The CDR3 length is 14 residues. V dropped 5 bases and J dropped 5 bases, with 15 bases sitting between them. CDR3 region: CASSRPTRSETQYF. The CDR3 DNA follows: TGTGCCAGCAGTCGTCCGACTAGGAGCGAGACCCAGTACTTC.

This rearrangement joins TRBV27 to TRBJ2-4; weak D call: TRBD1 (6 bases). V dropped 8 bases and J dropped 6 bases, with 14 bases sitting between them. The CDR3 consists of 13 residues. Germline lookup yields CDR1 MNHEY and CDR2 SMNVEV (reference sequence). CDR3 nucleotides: TGTGCCAGCTTACCACAGGGCGGAAACATTCAGTACTTC. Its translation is CASLPQGGNIQYF.

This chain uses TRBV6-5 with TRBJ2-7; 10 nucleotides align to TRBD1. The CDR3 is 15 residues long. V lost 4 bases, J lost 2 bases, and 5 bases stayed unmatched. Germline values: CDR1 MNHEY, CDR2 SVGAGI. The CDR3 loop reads CASSSGTGVPYEQYF. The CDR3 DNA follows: TGTGCCAGCAGTTCCGGGACAGGGGTGCCCTACGAGCAGTACTTC.

The CDR3 reads CASSFGGGRYQETQYF. For the CDR3, the DNA is TGTGCCAGCAGCTTCGGGGGGGGAAGGTACCAAGAGACCCAGTACTTC. The J gene is TRBJ2-5, the V gene TRBV11-3; 8 nucleotides agree with TRBD2. The CDR3 is 16 residues long. Germline V gene sequence: CDR1 SGHNT, CDR2 YENEEA. The junction had 6 bases not matched to a gene; V was cut back by 3 bases and J by 0 bases.

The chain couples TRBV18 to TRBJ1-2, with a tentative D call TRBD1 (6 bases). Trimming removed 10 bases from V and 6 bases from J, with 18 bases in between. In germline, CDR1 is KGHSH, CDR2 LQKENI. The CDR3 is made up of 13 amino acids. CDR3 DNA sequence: TGTGCCACCCAACCTAGGACAGAGCATGGCTACACCTTC. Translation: CATQPRTEHGYTF.

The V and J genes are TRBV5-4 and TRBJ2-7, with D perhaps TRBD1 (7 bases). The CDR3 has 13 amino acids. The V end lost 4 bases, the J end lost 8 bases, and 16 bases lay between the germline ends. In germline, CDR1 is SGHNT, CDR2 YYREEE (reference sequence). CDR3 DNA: TGTGCCAGCAGCCCGGAGGGGGCCTGGCAGCAGTACTTC. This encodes CASSPEGAWQQYF.

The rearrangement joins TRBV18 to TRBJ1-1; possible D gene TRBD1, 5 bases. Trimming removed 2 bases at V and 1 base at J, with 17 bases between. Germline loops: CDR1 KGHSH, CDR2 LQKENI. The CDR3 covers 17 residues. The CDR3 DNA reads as TGTGCCAGCTCACCAAGCTGGGCAGGGCCAAGGAACACTGAAGCTTTCTTT. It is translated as CASSPSWAGPRNTEAFF. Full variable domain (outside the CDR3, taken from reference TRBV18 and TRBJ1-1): NAGVMQNPRHLVRRRGQEARLRCSPMKGHSHVYWYRQLPEEGLKFMVYLQKENIIDESGMPKERFSAEFPKEGPSILRIQQVVRGDSAAYFCASSPSWAGPRNTEAFFGQGTRLTVV.

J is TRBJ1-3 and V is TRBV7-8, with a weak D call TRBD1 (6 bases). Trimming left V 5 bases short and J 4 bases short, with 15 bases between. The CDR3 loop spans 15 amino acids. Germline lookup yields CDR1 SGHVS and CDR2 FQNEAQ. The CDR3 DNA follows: TGTGCCAGCAGCCCGAACAGGGATCCGGGAAACACCATATATTTT. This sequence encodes CASSPNRDPGNTIYF.

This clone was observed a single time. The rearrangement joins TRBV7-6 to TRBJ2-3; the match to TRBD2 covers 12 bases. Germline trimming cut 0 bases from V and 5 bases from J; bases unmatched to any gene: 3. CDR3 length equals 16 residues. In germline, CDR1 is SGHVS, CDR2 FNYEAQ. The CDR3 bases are TGTGCCAGCAGCTTAGCGATACTAGCGGGAGGAGATACGCAGTATTTT. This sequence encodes CASSLAILAGGDTQYF.

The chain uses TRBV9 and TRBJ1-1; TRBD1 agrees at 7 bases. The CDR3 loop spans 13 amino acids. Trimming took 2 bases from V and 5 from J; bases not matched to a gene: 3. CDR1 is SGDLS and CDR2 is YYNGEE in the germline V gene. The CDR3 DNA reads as TGTGCCAGCAGCGTTAACAGGGGAACTGAAGCTTTCTTT. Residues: CASSVNRGTEAFF.

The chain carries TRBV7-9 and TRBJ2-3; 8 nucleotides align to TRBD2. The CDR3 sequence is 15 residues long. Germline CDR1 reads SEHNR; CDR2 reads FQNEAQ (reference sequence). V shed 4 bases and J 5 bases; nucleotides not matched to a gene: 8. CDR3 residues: CASSSTGGSVDTQYF. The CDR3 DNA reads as TGTGCCAGCAGCTCCACGGGGGGGTCCGTAGATACGCAGTATTTT.

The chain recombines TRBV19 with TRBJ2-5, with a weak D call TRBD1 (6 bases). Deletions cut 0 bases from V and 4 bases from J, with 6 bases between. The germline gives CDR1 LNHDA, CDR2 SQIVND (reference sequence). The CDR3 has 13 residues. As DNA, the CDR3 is TGTGCCAGTAGTATAGACAGGGGAGAGACCCAGTACTTC. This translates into CASSIDRGETQYF.

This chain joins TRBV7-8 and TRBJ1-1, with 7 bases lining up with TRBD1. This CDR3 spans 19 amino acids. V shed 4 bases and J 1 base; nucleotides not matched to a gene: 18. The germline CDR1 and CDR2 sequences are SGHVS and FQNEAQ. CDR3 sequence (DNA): TGTGCCAGCAGCTATGGTATCCCGGGACAGCATATTAAGAACACTGAAGCTTTCTTT. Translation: CASSYGIPGQHIKNTEAFF.

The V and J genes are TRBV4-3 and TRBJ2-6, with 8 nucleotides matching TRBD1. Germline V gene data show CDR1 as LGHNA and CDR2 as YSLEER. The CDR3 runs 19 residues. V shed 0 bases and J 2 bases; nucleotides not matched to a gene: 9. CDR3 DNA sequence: TGCGCCAGCAGCCAAGAGGCTCGGACAGGGACCCCTGGGGCCAACGTCCTGACTTTC. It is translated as CASSQEARTGTPGANVLTF.

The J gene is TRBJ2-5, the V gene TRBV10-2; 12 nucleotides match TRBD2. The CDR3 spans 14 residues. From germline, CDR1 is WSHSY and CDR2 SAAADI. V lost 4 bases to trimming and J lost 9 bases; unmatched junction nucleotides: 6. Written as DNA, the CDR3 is TGCGCCAGCAGTGGGACTAGCGGGGCTGGGGCCCAGTACTTC. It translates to CASSGTSGAGAQYF.

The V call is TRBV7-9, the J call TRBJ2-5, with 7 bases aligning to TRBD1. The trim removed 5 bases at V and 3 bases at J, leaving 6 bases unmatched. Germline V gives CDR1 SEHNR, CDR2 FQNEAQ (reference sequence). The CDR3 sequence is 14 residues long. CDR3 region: CASSEGTAKETQYF. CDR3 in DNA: TGTGCCAGCAGCGAAGGGACAGCTAAAGAGACCCAGTACTTC. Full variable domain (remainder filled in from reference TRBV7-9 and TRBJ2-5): DTGVSQNPRHKITKRGQNVTFRCDPISEHNRLYWYRQTLGQGPEFLTYFQNEAQLEKSRLLSDRFSAERPKGSFSTLEIQRTEQGDSAMYLCASSEGTAKETQYFGPGTRLLVL.

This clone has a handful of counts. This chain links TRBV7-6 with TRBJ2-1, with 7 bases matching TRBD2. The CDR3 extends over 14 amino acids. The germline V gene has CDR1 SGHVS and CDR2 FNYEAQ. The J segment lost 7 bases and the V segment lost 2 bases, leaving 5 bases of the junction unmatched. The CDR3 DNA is TGTGCCAGCAGCTTAAGCGGGACTGAAAATGAGCAGTTCTTC. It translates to CASSLSGTENEQFF.

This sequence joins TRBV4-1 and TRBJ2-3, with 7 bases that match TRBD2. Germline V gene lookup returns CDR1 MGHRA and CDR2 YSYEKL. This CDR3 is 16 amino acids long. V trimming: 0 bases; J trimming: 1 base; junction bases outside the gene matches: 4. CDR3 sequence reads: CASSQDAGVGTDTQYF. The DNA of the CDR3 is TGCGCCAGCAGCCAAGATGCGGGGGTTGGCACAGATACGCAGTATTTT.

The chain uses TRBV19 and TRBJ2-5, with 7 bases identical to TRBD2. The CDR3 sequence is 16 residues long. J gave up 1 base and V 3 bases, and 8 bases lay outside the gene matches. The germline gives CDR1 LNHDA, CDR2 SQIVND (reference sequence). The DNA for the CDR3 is TGTGCCAGTAGTATTACCCTAGCGGAGATCCAAGAGACCCAGTACTTC. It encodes CASSITLAEIQETQYF.

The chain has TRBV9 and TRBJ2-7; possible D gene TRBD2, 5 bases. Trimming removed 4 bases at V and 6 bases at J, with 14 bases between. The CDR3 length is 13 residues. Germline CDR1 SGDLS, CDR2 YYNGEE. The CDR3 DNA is TGTGCCAGCAGCCCTCTCTGGGAGACCGAGCAGTACTTC. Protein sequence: CASSPLWETEQYF.

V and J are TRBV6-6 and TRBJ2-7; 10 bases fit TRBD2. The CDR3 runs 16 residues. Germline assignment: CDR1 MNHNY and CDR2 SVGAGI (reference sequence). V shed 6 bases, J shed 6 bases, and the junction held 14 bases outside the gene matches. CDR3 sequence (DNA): TGTGCCAGCAGACCCCCCTCTAGCGGGAGCGGCGTCGAGCAGTACTTC. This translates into CASRPPSSGSGVEQYF.

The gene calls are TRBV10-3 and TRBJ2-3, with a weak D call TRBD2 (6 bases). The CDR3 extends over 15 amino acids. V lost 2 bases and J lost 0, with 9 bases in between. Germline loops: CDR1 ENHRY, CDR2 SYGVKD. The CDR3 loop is CAISEGLQSTDTQYF. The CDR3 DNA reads TGTGCCATCAGTGAGGGACTACAAAGCACAGATACGCAGTATTTT.

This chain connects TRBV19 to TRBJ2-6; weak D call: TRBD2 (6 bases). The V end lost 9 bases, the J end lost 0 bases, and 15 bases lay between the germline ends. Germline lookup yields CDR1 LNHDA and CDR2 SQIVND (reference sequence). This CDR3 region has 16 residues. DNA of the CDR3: TGTGCCAGCCGGGGGTCAACCTTCTCTGGGGCCAACGTCCTGACTTTC. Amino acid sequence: CASRGSTFSGANVLTF. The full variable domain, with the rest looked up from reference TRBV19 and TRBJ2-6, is DGGITQSPKYLFRKEGQNVTLSCEQNLNHDAMYWYRQDPGQGLRLIYYSQIVNDFQKGDIAEGYSVSREKKESFPLTVTSAQKNPTAFYLCASRGSTFSGANVLTFGAGSRLTVL.

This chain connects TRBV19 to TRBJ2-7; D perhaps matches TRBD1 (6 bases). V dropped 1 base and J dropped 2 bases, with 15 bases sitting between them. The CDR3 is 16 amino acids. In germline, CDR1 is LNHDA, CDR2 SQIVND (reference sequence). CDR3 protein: CASSIAPTGTPYEQYF. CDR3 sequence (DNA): TGTGCCAGTAGTATAGCCCCCACAGGGACCCCCTACGAGCAGTACTTC.